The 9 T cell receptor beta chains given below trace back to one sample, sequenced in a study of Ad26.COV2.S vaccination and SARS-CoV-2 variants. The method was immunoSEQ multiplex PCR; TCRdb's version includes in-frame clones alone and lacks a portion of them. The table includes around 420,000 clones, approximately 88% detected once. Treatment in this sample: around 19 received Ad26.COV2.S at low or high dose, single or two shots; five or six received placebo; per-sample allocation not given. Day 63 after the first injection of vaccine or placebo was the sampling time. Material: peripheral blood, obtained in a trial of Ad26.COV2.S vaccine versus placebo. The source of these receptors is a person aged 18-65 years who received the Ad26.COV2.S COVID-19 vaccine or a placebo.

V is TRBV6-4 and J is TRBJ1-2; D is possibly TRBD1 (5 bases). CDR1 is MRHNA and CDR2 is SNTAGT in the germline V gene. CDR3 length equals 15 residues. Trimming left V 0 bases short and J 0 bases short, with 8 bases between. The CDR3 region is CASSDSGGANYGYTF. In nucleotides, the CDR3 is TGTGCCAGCAGTGACTCGGGAGGGGCTAACTATGGCTACACCTTC.

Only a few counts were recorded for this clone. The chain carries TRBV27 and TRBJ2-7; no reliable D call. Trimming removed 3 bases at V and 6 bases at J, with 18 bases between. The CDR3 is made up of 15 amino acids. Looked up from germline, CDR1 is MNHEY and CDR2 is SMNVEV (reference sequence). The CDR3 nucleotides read TGTGCCAGCAGTTTGAGACTGGCCCTATCCAGCGAGCAGTACTTC. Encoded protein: CASSLRLALSSEQYF.

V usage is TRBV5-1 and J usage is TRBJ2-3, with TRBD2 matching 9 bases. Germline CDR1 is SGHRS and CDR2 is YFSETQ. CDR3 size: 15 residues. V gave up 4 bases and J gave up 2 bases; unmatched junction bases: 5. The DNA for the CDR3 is TGCGCCAGCAGCATTCTAGCGGGGACCACAGATACGCAGTATTTT. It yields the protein CASSILAGTTDTQYF.

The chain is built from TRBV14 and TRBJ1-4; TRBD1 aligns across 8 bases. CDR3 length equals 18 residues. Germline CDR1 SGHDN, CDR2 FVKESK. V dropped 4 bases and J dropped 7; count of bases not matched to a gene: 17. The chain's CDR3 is CASSPFGQGATLAEKLFF. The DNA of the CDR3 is TGTGCCAGCAGCCCGTTTGGGCAGGGGGCCACTCTTGCTGAAAAACTGTTTTTT.

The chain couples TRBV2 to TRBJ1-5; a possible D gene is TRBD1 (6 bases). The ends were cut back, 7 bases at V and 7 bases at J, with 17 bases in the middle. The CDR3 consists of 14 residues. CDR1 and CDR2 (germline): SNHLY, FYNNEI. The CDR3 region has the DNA TGTGCCAGCAAGGACAGTGAGGGCGGCCAGCCCCAGCATTTT. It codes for CASKDSEGGQPQHF.

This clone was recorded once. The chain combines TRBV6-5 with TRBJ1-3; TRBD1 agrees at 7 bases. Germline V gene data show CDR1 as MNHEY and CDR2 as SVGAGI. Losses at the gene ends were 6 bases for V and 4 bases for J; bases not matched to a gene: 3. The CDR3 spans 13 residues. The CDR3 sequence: CASRQGLGNTIYF. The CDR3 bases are TGTGCCAGCAGACAGGGGTTAGGAAACACCATATATTTT.

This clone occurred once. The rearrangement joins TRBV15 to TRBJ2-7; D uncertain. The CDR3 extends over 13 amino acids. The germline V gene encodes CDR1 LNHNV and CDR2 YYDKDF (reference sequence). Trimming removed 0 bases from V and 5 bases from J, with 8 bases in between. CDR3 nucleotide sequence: TGTGCCACCAGCAGAGATCTTATCAACGAGCAGTACTTC. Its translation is CATSRDLINEQYF. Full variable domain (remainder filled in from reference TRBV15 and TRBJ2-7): DAMVIQNPRYQVTQFGKPVTLSCSQTLNHNVMYWYQQKSSQAPKLLFHYYDKDFNNEADTPDNFQSRRPNTSFCFLDIRSPGLGDTAMYLCATSRDLINEQYFGPGTRLTVT.

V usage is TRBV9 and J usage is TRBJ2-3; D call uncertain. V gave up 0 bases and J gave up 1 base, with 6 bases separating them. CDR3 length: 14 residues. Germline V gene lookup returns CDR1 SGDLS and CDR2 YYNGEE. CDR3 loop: CASSVGPRTDTQYF. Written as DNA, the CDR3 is TGTGCCAGCAGCGTAGGGCCTCGCACAGATACGCAGTATTTT.

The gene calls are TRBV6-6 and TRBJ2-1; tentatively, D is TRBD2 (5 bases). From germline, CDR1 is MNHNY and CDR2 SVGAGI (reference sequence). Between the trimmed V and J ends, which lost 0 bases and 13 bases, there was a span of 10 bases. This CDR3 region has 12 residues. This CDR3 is CASSYSGVDQFF. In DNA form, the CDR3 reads TGTGCCAGCAGTTACTCCGGGGTAGATCAGTTCTTC.